Presented here are 16 T cell receptor beta chains from one specimen sequenced in a study of OX40 agonist ivuxolimab in advanced cancers. Using immunoSEQ multiplex PCR, the repertoire was profiled, and TCRdb retains in-frame clones only, with some absent. Of 75,000 to 95,000 clones detected, approximately 80% appear once; the ten largest clones hold approximately 0.51%. The material was CD4+ or CD8+ T cells sorted from blood, obtained in a trial of the OX40 agonist ivuxolimab. The receptors shown here come from an adult with an advanced solid tumor such as melanoma, head and neck, liver or kidney cancer.

This clone was recorded a few times. V and J are TRBV2 and TRBJ2-7; 8 bases fit TRBD1. CDR1 is SNHLY and CDR2 is FYNNEI in the germline V gene. The CDR3 sequence is 15 residues long. The junction had 4 bases not matched to a gene; V was cut back by 0 bases and J by 3 bases. The CDR3: CASSEAPGTGYEQYF. Here the CDR3 DNA reads TGTGCCAGCAGTGAAGCTCCCGGGACAGGCTACGAGCAGTACTTC.

The genes are TRBV7-8 and TRBJ2-3; D is possibly TRBD2 (6 bases). The CDR3 totals 14 residues. Germline assignment: CDR1 SGHVS and CDR2 FQNEAQ. V gave up 4 bases and J gave up 1 base, with 9 bases separating them. In DNA form, the CDR3 reads TGTGCCAGCAGCTCGCTAGCGCGCACAGATACGCAGTATTTT. Translated: CASSSLARTDTQYF.

The count of this clone is one. V is TRBV7-9 and J is TRBJ1-1, with D possibly being TRBD1 (6 bases). Trimming removed 4 bases from V and 8 bases from J, with 11 bases in between. Germline V gene data show CDR1 as SEHNR and CDR2 as FQNEAQ (reference sequence). The CDR3 spans 12 residues. CDR3 in DNA: TGTGCCAGCAGCTACGAAGGGACAGAAGCTTTCTTT. Translated, it gives CASSYEGTEAFF. Based on the CDR3 plus reference TRBV7-9 and TRBJ1-1, the full variable domain is DTGVSQNPRHKITKRGQNVTFRCDPISEHNRLYWYRQTLGQGPEFLTYFQNEAQLEKSRLLSDRFSAERPKGSFSTLEIQRTEQGDSAMYLCASSYEGTEAFFGQGTRLTVV.

The rearrangement links TRBV5-6 to TRBJ1-2, with D hard to call. CDR1 is SGHDT and CDR2 is YYEEEE in the germline V gene. CDR3 size: 12 residues. With 5 bases removed from V and 5 bases from J, the gap between germline ends came to 10 bases. This CDR3 reads CASRRVTYGYTF. CDR3 nucleotide sequence: TGTGCCAGCAGAAGGGTAACTTATGGCTACACCTTC.

The genes are TRBV30 and TRBJ1-5; TRBD1 aligns across 9 bases. CDR1 is GTSNPN and CDR2 is SVGIG in the germline V gene (reference sequence). The CDR3 totals 13 residues. With 3 bases clipped from V and 9 bases from J, the junction kept 6 bases outside the gene matches. The CDR3 is CAWSEQGARPQHF. The DNA of the CDR3 is TGTGCCTGGAGCGAACAGGGGGCTCGGCCCCAGCATTTT.

The rearrangement uses TRBV7-2 and TRBJ2-5; D possibly uses TRBD1 or TRBD2 (6 bases each). The CDR3 covers 15 residues. Trimming pared 5 bases from V and 5 bases from J, leaving 18 bases between. Germline CDR1 and CDR2: SGHTA and FQGNSA. The CDR3 coding sequence is TGTGCCAGCAGCGCCACGTACGGGGGCCTGGAGACCCAGTACTTC. This sequence encodes CASSATYGGLETQYF.

A single count supports this clone. The chain has TRBV6-5 and TRBJ2-7; D perhaps matches TRBD2 (6 bases). The CDR3 contains 13 residues. Per the germline V gene, CDR1 is MNHEY and CDR2 is SVGAGI. Trimming cost V 4 bases and J 10 bases, with 17 bases left between them. CDR3 sequence: CASSSSLARSQYF. CDR3 in DNA: TGTGCCAGCAGTTCTTCTCTAGCGCGTTCACAGTACTTC.

The genes are TRBV18 and TRBJ2-7; TRBD1 matches 7 bases. V shed 1 base, J shed 0 bases, and the junction held 3 bases outside the gene matches. Germline assignment: CDR1 KGHSH and CDR2 LQKENI. The CDR3 runs to 15 residues. For the CDR3, the DNA is TGTGCCAGCTCACCACAGGACAGGAGCTCCTACGAGCAGTACTTC. It codes for CASSPQDRSSYEQYF.

The chain carries TRBV27 and TRBJ2-5, with TRBD2 matching over 9 bases. The CDR3 contains 14 residues. The germline V gene has CDR1 MNHEY and CDR2 SMNVEV (reference sequence). Trimming cost V 8 bases and J 4 bases; bases outside gene matches: 8. The CDR3 region has the DNA TGTGCCAGCCGAGGGACTAGCCTAGGAGAGACCCAGTACTTC. This sequence encodes CASRGTSLGETQYF.

The chain recombines TRBV19 with TRBJ2-5; perhaps TRBD1 as D (6 bases). The V gene lost 6 bases and the J gene lost 1 base, with 9 bases spanning the gap. Germline CDR1 and CDR2: LNHDA and SQIVND (reference sequence). The CDR3 has 13 residues. CDR3 nucleotides: TGTGCCAGTAGGAGGGGGACCCAAGAGACCCAGTACTTC. This codes for CASRRGTQETQYF.

This clone has just a few counts. This rearrangement joins TRBV2 to TRBJ1-6, with D uncertain. With 0 bases removed from V and 6 bases from J, the gap between germline ends came to 6 bases. Germline CDR1 SNHLY, CDR2 FYNNEI. This CDR3 is built from 14 residues. The DNA of the CDR3 is TGTGCCAGCAGTGAAGCGGCGTCTAATTCACCCCTCCACTTT. It is translated as CASSEAASNSPLHF.

V and J are TRBV7-6 and TRBJ1-5, with TRBD1 matching over 7 bases. V was clipped by 4 bases and J by 2 bases; unmatched bases: 14. The CDR3 is 18 amino acids. Germline V gene lookup returns CDR1 SGHVS and CDR2 FNYEAQ. The CDR3 region has the DNA TGTGCCAGCAGCTCGGTCCCGGGACAGTGGGTGGGCAATCAGCCCCAGCATTTT. Residues: CASSSVPGQWVGNQPQHF.

The CDR3 here is CASNLRLGFQYF. The CDR3 DNA is TGTGCCAGCAACCTTCGGCTCGGTTTTCAGTACTTC. The chain is built from TRBV9 and TRBJ2-7; D gene unclear. Germline V gives CDR1 SGDLS, CDR2 YYNGEE. Trimming left V 6 bases short and J 10 bases short, with 17 bases between. The CDR3 has 12 residues.

This clone turned up a few times. This sequence joins TRBV6-6 and TRBJ2-5; D possibly matches TRBD1 or TRBD2 (5 bases each). V was shortened by 4 bases and J by 7 bases, with 10 bases between the two germline ends. The CDR3 consists of 12 residues. Germline CDR1 and CDR2: MNHNY and SVGAGI (reference sequence). The CDR3 DNA sequence: TGTGCCAGCAGTTCCACAGGAGGGACCCAGTACTTC. It encodes CASSSTGGTQYF.

This clone has more than one count but fewer than ten. The V and J genes are TRBV20-1 and TRBJ1-1, with unresolved D. V was shortened by 5 bases and J by 7 bases, with 11 bases between the two germline ends. This CDR3 is 11 amino acids long. CDR1 and CDR2 from the germline V gene are DFQATT and SNEGSKA (reference sequence). Here the CDR3 DNA reads TGCAGTGCTGGACGTGGGGATGAAGCTTTCTTT. Its protein is CSAGRGDEAFF.

V usage is TRBV7-2 and J usage is TRBJ2-7, with 8 bases lining up with TRBD1. CDR1 is SGHTA, CDR2 FQGNSA, per germline. V gave up 6 bases and J gave up 2 bases; unmatched junction bases: 9. This CDR3 contains 15 residues. The CDR3 sequence: CASSTASDRAYEQYF. DNA for the CDR3: TGTGCCAGCAGTACAGCTTCGGACAGGGCCTACGAGCAGTACTTC.